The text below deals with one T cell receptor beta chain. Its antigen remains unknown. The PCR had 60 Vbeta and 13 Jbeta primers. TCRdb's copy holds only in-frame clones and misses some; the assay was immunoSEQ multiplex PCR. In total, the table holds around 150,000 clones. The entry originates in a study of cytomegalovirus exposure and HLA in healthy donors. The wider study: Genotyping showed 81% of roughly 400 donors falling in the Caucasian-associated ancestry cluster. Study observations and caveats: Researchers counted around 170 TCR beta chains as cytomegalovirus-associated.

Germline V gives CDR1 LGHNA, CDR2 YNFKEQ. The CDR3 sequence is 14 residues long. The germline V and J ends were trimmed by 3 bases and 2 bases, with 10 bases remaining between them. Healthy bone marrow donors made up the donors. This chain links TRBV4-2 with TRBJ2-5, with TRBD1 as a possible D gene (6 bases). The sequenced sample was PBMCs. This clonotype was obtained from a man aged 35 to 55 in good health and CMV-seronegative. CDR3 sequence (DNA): TGTGCCAGCAGCCACGCACAGGGTCAAGAGACCCAGTACTTC. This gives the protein CASSHAQGQETQYF.